This T cell receptor (beta chain) came from a study of T cell responses to AZD1222 COVID-19 vaccine. There are 12 residues in the CDR3. The germline V and J ends were trimmed by 4 bases and 2 bases, with 4 bases remaining between them. Germline-derived CDR1 and CDR2 are MNHEY and SMNVEV (reference sequence). Produced via immunoSEQ multiplex PCR; TCRdb's table is partial and in-frame only. Of about 120,000 clones listed, approximately 84% are singletons. On this clone: Its specificity is unknown.

Findings of the study overall: Clonal diversity was possibly underestimated; the donors were predominantly white British and more often female.

The source of this sequence is an adult in good health. This sequence joins TRBV27 and TRBJ2-3; D is unclear. Sample: peripheral blood, taken on day 0 of AZD1222 vaccination. CDR3 sequence reads: CASSSTTDTQYF. The CDR3 nucleotides read TGTGCCAGCAGTTCGACCACAGATACGCAGTATTTT.